The 19 T cell receptor beta chains listed next were all sequenced from one sample in a study of blood T cell repertoires in COVID-19. Method: immunoSEQ multiplex PCR; TCRdb's copy keeps in-frame clones and lacks some. This sample has tens of thousands of clones, with roughly 76% found just once. Sequencing was performed on peripheral blood. The receptors derive from a woman aged 65 to 85 with acute or convalescent COVID-19.

The chain uses TRBV6-2 or TRBV6-3 and TRBJ1-3, with 7 positions matching TRBD1. This CDR3 region has 14 residues. The J segment lost 7 bases and the V segment lost 6 bases, leaving 9 bases of the junction unmatched. Germline V gene data show CDR1 as MNHEY and CDR2 as SVGEGT. The CDR3 sequence is CASSFRQGLNTIYF. The CDR3 DNA is TGTGCCAGCAGCTTCCGACAGGGTTTGAACACCATATATTTT.

The gene calls are TRBV19 and TRBJ2-4; 8 bases agree with TRBD2. Germline CDR1 is LNHDA and CDR2 is SQIVND (reference sequence). There are 15 residues in the CDR3. Trimming at V came to 0 bases and at J to 13 bases, leaving 11 bases not matched to a gene. CDR3 residues: CASSIDSGGLAGQYF. CDR3 DNA: TGTGCCAGTAGTATAGATTCGGGAGGTTTAGCGGGACAGTACTTC.

This chain connects TRBV15 to TRBJ1-5; 7 nucleotides line up with TRBD1. V lost 1 base, J lost 3 bases, and 3 bases stayed unmatched. Germline-derived CDR1 and CDR2 are LNHNV and YYDKDF (reference sequence). The CDR3 loop spans 15 amino acids. The CDR3 bases are TGTGCCACCAGCAGAGTGACAGGGAACAATCAGCCCCAGCATTTT. This codes for CATSRVTGNNQPQHF.

This chain joins TRBV30 and TRBJ1-6, with 8 bases lining up with TRBD1. The CDR3 runs to 15 residues. J was trimmed by 7 bases and V by 4 bases; bases with no gene match: 9. The V gene's germline CDR1 is GTSNPN and CDR2 SVGIG (reference sequence). CDR3 in DNA: TGTGCCTGGATTGGCAGGGGGCTTTGGAATTCACCCCTCCACTTT. It specifies CAWIGRGLWNSPLHF.

This sequence joins TRBV5-1 and TRBJ2-3; TRBD2 matches 9 bases. The germline V gene has CDR1 SGHRS and CDR2 YFSETQ. The CDR3 spans 17 residues. J was trimmed by 2 bases and V by 2 bases; bases with no gene match: 9. The CDR3 is CASSFSSGRLNTDTQYF. In nucleotides, the CDR3 is TGCGCCAGCAGCTTCTCCAGCGGGAGGCTAAACACAGATACGCAGTATTTT.

The gene calls are TRBV18 and TRBJ2-7; 11 bases line up with TRBD2. Germline V lookup: CDR1 KGHSH, CDR2 LQKENI. V shed 5 bases and J 4 bases; nucleotides not matched to a gene: 7. The CDR3 length is 15 residues. The CDR3 sequence is CASSYSGRAEYEQYF. CDR3 DNA: TGTGCCAGCTCATATAGCGGGAGGGCCGAGTACGAGCAGTACTTC.

This clone was counted a few times. The chain employs TRBV7-8 and TRBJ2-7; 7 bases fit TRBD2. The CDR3 covers 15 residues. Losses at the gene ends were 5 bases for V and 4 bases for J; bases not matched to a gene: 11. The germline V gene encodes CDR1 SGHVS and CDR2 FQNEAQ. CDR3 nucleotide sequence: TGTGCCAGCAGCGCCGGGACTAAGGGACTTTACGAGCAGTACTTC. Encoded protein: CASSAGTKGLYEQYF.

The chain has TRBV19 and TRBJ1-1; TRBD1 might be the D (5 bases). The germline gives CDR1 LNHDA, CDR2 SQIVND (reference sequence). V was trimmed by 3 bases and J by 2 bases, leaving 10 bases between them. This CDR3 is 14 amino acids long. CDR3 loop: CASSIQGRNTEAFF. The CDR3 nucleotides read TGTGCCAGTAGTATTCAGGGTAGAAACACTGAAGCTTTCTTT.

The chain recombines TRBV27 with TRBJ1-6, with TRBD1 matching over 10 bases. The CDR3 runs to 15 residues. Unmatched junction bases numbered 8, after V lost 5 bases and J lost 10 bases. Germline CDR1 and CDR2: MNHEY and SMNVEV (reference sequence). In nucleotides, the CDR3 is TGTGCCAGCAGTCCACAGACAGGGGGCAACTCACCCCTCCACTTT. This encodes CASSPQTGGNSPLHF.

The chain recombines TRBV6-1 with TRBJ2-1; 10 bases are shared with TRBD2. CDR1 and CDR2 from the germline V gene are MNHNS and SASEGT. This CDR3 spans 17 amino acids. With 2 bases clipped from V and 0 bases from J, the junction kept 4 bases outside the gene matches. DNA of the CDR3: TGTGCCAGCAGTGAACTACTAGCGGGATCCTCCTACAATGAGCAGTTCTTC. It translates to CASSELLAGSSYNEQFF.

The chain links TRBV6-2 or TRBV6-3 to TRBJ1-2; D is perhaps TRBD1 (5 bases). This CDR3 comprises 14 residues. Germline CDR1 reads MNHEY; CDR2 reads SVGEGT. V was shortened by 5 bases and J by 3 bases, with 13 bases between the two germline ends. CDR3: CASSPWGRDYGYTF. CDR3 nucleotides: TGTGCCAGCAGTCCGTGGGGCAGGGACTATGGCTACACCTTC.

The chain employs TRBV11-2 and TRBJ2-7; tentatively, D is TRBD1 (6 bases). The CDR3 covers 13 residues. Germline V gives CDR1 SGHAT, CDR2 FQNNGV. Deletions cut 5 bases from V and 0 bases from J, with 8 bases between. The CDR3 here is CASSRGSSYEQYF. The DNA of the CDR3 is TGTGCCAGCAGCAGGGGGAGCTCCTACGAGCAGTACTTC.

The rearrangement uses TRBV5-1 and TRBJ2-3; D is undetermined. The CDR3 covers 14 residues. With 4 bases removed from V and 6 bases from J, the gap between germline ends came to 15 bases. CDR1 is SGHRS and CDR2 is YFSETQ in the germline V gene. Here the CDR3 DNA reads TGCGCCAGCAGCCCGCCGCGCGCAAAGGATACGCAGTATTTT. It translates to CASSPPRAKDTQYF.

The chain uses TRBV3-1 (or the pseudogene TRBV3-2) and TRBJ2-3, with D perhaps TRBD2 (6 bases). V was cut by 1 base and J by 0 bases, with 11 bases left in between. CDR3 length: 16 amino acids. Per germline, CDR1 LGHDT and CDR2 YNNKEL (reference sequence). CDR3 DNA: TGTGCCAGCAGCCAAGCCCAACGGGAGAGCACAGATACGCAGTATTTT. Its translation: CASSQAQRESTDTQYF.

To note about this clone: The junction shows a germline mismatch at one end, possibly a read error. The chain is built from TRBV6-5 and TRBJ1-1, with 12 positions matching TRBD1. Germline CDR1 reads MNHEY; CDR2 reads SVGAGI. The CDR3 has 15 amino acids. CDR3 residues: CASRGTGGRNAEAFF. The DNA of the CDR3 is TGTGCCAGCAGGGGGACAGGGGGCAGGAACGCTGAAGCTTTCTTT.

The chain is built from TRBV3-1 (or the pseudogene TRBV3-2) and TRBJ2-6, with D maybe TRBD2 (5 bases). CDR3 length equals 16 residues. V shed 4 bases and J shed 1 base, with 11 bases lying between them. CDR1 is LGHDT and CDR2 is YNNKEL in the germline V gene (reference sequence). The CDR3 spells CASSPLGSSGANVLTF. The DNA of the CDR3 is TGTGCCAGCAGCCCCCTGGGGAGTTCTGGGGCCAACGTCCTGACTTTC.

This clone is a singleton in its sample. The chain combines TRBV19 with TRBJ2-3; possible D gene TRBD2, 10 bases. The CDR3 extends over 18 amino acids. Trimming left V 3 bases short and J 1 base short, with 20 bases between. Germline V gene data show CDR1 as LNHDA and CDR2 as SQIVND (reference sequence). CDR3 sequence: CASSINRGLAGGTDTQYF. The CDR3 coding sequence is TGTGCCAGTAGTATTAACAGGGGGCTAGCGGGAGGCACAGATACGCAGTATTTT.

The chain uses TRBV25-1 and TRBJ2-1; 9 positions match TRBD1. The trim removed 3 bases at V and 7 bases at J, leaving 10 bases unmatched. The CDR3 is 16 residues long. Per germline, CDR1 MGHDK and CDR2 SYGVNS. The CDR3 region is CASSDSLGQGRNEQFF. The CDR3 coding sequence is TGTGCCAGCAGTGATAGTTTAGGACAGGGGAGGAATGAGCAGTTCTTC.

This rearrangement joins TRBV6-5 to TRBJ2-4, with D possibly matching TRBD2 (5 bases). Trimming pared 6 bases from V and 1 base from J, leaving 13 bases between. Per germline, CDR1 MNHEY and CDR2 SVGAGI. The CDR3 sequence is 15 residues long. CDR3 in DNA: TGTGCCAGCAGACTCGGGGAGCTTGCCAAAAACATTCAGTACTTC. Encoded protein: CASRLGELAKNIQYF.